The 13 T cell receptor beta chains in this list originate from one sample, sequenced in a study of cytomegalovirus exposure and HLA in healthy donors. 13 Jbeta primers and 60 Vbeta primers were used for the PCR. Repertoires were generated with immunoSEQ multiplex PCR, while TCRdb's copy carries only in-frame clones and drops some. The sample consists of a few hundred thousand clones, roughly 86% of them appearing once. Sequencing was carried out using PBMCs. These receptors were taken from a woman aged 40 to 55 in good health and CMV-seropositive.

V is TRBV28 and J is TRBJ2-1; D might be TRBD1 (6 bases). The CDR3 sequence is 14 residues long. Germline CDR1 MDHEN, CDR2 SYDVKM. V dropped 6 bases and J dropped 9 bases, with 18 bases sitting between them. In nucleotides, the CDR3 is TGTGCCAGCAGCTATAACCACGGGACATCTGAGCAGTTCTTC. Its protein product is CASSYNHGTSEQFF.

The rearrangement joins TRBV6-4 to TRBJ1-2; D is uncertain. Germline-derived CDR1 and CDR2 are MRHNA and SNTAGT. V was clipped by 7 bases and J by 2 bases, with 14 bases between them. The CDR3 length is 14 residues. CDR3 region: CASTSNLPNYGYTF. The DNA for the CDR3 is TGTGCCAGCACCTCGAACCTACCCAACTATGGCTACACCTTC.

V usage is TRBV7-2 and J usage is TRBJ2-4; D is perhaps TRBD1 (5 bases). The CDR3 spans 15 residues. Germline V gives CDR1 SGHTA, CDR2 FQGNSA. Trimming removed 5 bases at V and 1 base at J, with 12 bases between. The CDR3 here is CASSQAQGAKNIQYF. The CDR3 DNA sequence: TGTGCCAGCAGCCAAGCGCAGGGTGCCAAAAACATTCAGTACTTC.

This rearrangement joins TRBV4-3 to TRBJ1-3, with unresolved D. Trimming left V 1 base short and J 0 bases short, with 7 bases between. This CDR3 is built from 15 residues. Germline V gene data show CDR1 as LGHNA and CDR2 as YSLEER. The CDR3 loop is CASSQGVSSGNTIYF. In DNA form, the CDR3 reads TGCGCCAGCAGCCAAGGAGTTAGCTCTGGAAACACCATATATTTT.

The V gene is TRBV19, the J gene TRBJ1-5; 8 bases are shared with TRBD1. The CDR3 is 16 residues long. Germline assignment: CDR1 LNHDA and CDR2 SQIVND (reference sequence). V dropped 1 base and J dropped 6; count of bases not matched to a gene: 8. The CDR3 coding sequence is TGTGCCAGTAGTATAGTATCAGGACAGGGAGGTCAGCCCCAGCATTTT. This encodes CASSIVSGQGGQPQHF.

This sequence joins TRBV6-5 and TRBJ2-3; a weak D match, TRBD2 (5 bases). From germline, CDR1 is MNHEY and CDR2 SVGAGI. The CDR3 length is 14 residues. V was clipped by 10 bases and J by 3 bases, with 17 bases between them. The CDR3 loop is CATKQSLATDTQYF. In nucleotides, the CDR3 is TGTGCCACCAAACAGTCCCTAGCAACAGATACGCAGTATTTT.

The chain is built from TRBV30 and TRBJ2-7, with 9 bases fitting TRBD1. From germline, CDR1 is GTSNPN and CDR2 SVGIG (reference sequence). J gave up 2 bases and V 3 bases, and 8 bases lay outside the gene matches. The CDR3 contains 15 residues. CDR3 nucleotide sequence: TGTGCCTGGAGCAAGGACAGGGGAACGACCTACGAGCAGTACTTC. As protein: CAWSKDRGTTYEQYF.

This clone was picked up one time. V and J are TRBV5-4 and TRBJ2-7, with 7 positions matching TRBD1. The CDR3 has 14 amino acids. V shed 2 bases, J shed 0 bases, and the junction held 2 bases outside the gene matches. Per germline, CDR1 SGHNT and CDR2 YYREEE (reference sequence). The chain's CDR3 is CASSLDRDSYEQYF. CDR3 coding DNA: TGTGCCAGCAGCTTAGACAGGGACTCCTACGAGCAGTACTTC.

V usage is TRBV6-5 and J usage is TRBJ2-7; 9 nucleotides agree with TRBD1. The CDR3 totals 15 residues. Losses at the gene ends were 0 bases for V and 1 base for J; bases not matched to a gene: 1. In germline, CDR1 is MNHEY, CDR2 SVGAGI. CDR3 bases: TGTGCCAGCAGTTACTCCGGACAGGGGTCCTACGAGCAGTACTTC. Its protein product is CASSYSGQGSYEQYF.

This clone was detected only once. The same CDR3 can be traced to other DNA sequences in this sample. The J gene is TRBJ1-6, the V gene TRBV11-1, with D perhaps TRBD1 (5 bases). CDR1 is SGHAT and CDR2 is FQDESV in the germline V gene (reference sequence). Trimming took 5 bases from V and 7 from J, leaving 9 bases between them. The CDR3 is 13 amino acids. The CDR3 nucleotides are TGTGCCAGCAGCCTTGGACAAAATTCACCCCTCCACTTT. Residues: CASSLGQNSPLHF.

The chain has TRBV18 and TRBJ2-3, with a weak D call TRBD2 (6 bases). Trimming cost V 1 base and J 4 bases, with 15 bases left between them. Germline V lookup: CDR1 KGHSH, CDR2 LQKENI. The CDR3 consists of 16 residues. CDR3 DNA sequence: TGTGCCAGCTCACCACGCGAGCGGGCCAGTTCAGATACGCAGTATTTT. It specifies CASSPRERASSDTQYF.

The genes are TRBV6-1 and TRBJ2-7; D is possibly TRBD2 (6 bases). Deletions cut 6 bases from V and 6 bases from J, with 12 bases between. CDR3 length equals 12 residues. Germline V gene lookup returns CDR1 MNHNS and CDR2 SASEGT. CDR3 in DNA: TGTGCCAGCAGGGACCCCGGGAGCGAGCAGTACTTC. Translation: CASRDPGSEQYF.

This clone was observed a handful of times. The V and J genes are TRBV11-3 and TRBJ2-1; no reliable D call. The germline CDR1 and CDR2 sequences are SGHNT and YENEEA. V lost 0 bases to trimming and J lost 10 bases, with 4 bases between them. This CDR3 is 11 amino acids long. The CDR3 nucleotides read TGTGCCAGCAGCTTAGACGGGGAGCAGTTCTTC. Amino acid sequence: CASSLDGEQFF.